Listed below are T cell receptor beta chains from one sample, sequenced in a study of OX40 agonist ivuxolimab in advanced cancers. Sequencing was performed with immunoSEQ multiplex PCR; in TCRdb, only in-frame clones are kept and a portion is missing. The sample has around 62,000 clones; 80% to 85% are singletons. The sequences come from CD4+ or CD8+ T cells sorted from blood, collected in a trial of the OX40 agonist ivuxolimab. Receptors originate from an adult with an advanced solid tumor such as melanoma, head and neck, liver or kidney cancer. The CDR3 runs from the conserved cysteine through the conserved F or W. Fields, in order: D gene, clone size, J gene, V gene, CDR3 protein, CDR3 DNA. The D gene is left open where the match is weak. Clone size is stated in some rows and not others, as once, few, many or a class when expanded.

d_call: TRBD2
clone_size: NA
j_call: TRBJ2-5
v_call: TRBV6-1
cdr3_aa: CASSQLAGVPGYF
cdr3_nt: TGTGCCAGCAGTCAACTAGCGGGGGTCCCCGGGTACTTC

d_call: NA
clone_size: NA
j_call: TRBJ1-3
v_call: TRBV5-6
cdr3_aa: CASSRYQGTGNTIYF
cdr3_nt: TGTGCCAGCAGCCGTTATCAGGGGACTGGAAACACCATATATTTT

d_call: NA
clone_size: NA
j_call: TRBJ2-3
v_call: TRBV14
cdr3_aa: CASSLGGGRGFTDTQYF
cdr3_nt: TGTGCCAGCAGCCTAGGCGGGGGCAGGGGATTTACAGATACGCAGTATTTT

d_call: NA
clone_size: NA
j_call: TRBJ2-7
v_call: TRBV6-5
cdr3_aa: CASSYVSGYEQYF
cdr3_nt: TGTGCCAGCAGTTACGTTAGCGGCTACGAGCAGTACTTC

d_call: NA
clone_size: NA
j_call: TRBJ1-2
v_call: TRBV6-5
cdr3_aa: CASSYTGLNYGYTF
cdr3_nt: TGTGCCAGCAGTTACACGGGACTTAACTATGGCTACACCTTC

d_call: NA
clone_size: NA
j_call: TRBJ1-2
v_call: TRBV5-5
cdr3_aa: CASSSSGAAVYGYTF
cdr3_nt: TGTGCCAGCAGCTCGTCAGGGGCGGCTGTCTATGGCTACACCTTC

d_call: NA
clone_size: once
j_call: TRBJ2-4
v_call: TRBV2
cdr3_aa: CASSGLGTQQGNIQYF
cdr3_nt: TGTGCCAGCAGTGGACTAGGGACACAACAGGGAAACATTCAGTACTTC

d_call: NA
clone_size: NA
j_call: TRBJ1-2
v_call: TRBV2
cdr3_aa: CASSDQGWNGYTF
cdr3_nt: TGTGCCAGCAGTGACCAGGGGTGGAATGGCTACACCTTC

d_call: TRBD1
clone_size: NA
j_call: TRBJ1-1
v_call: TRBV6-6
cdr3_aa: CASSLTGLSTEAFF
cdr3_nt: TGTGCCAGCAGTTTGACAGGGTTGAGCACTGAAGCTTTCTTT

d_call: NA
clone_size: NA
j_call: TRBJ1-1
v_call: TRBV2
cdr3_aa: CASSDISRAVNTEAFF
cdr3_nt: TGTGCCAGCAGTGATATAAGCAGGGCTGTGAACACTGAAGCTTTCTTT

d_call: TRBD2
clone_size: few
j_call: TRBJ2-5
v_call: TRBV5-1
cdr3_aa: CASSLGLAGGQETQYF
cdr3_nt: TGCGCCAGCAGCTTGGGACTAGCGGGGGGTCAAGAGACCCAGTACTTC

d_call: TRBD2
clone_size: NA
j_call: TRBJ2-5
v_call: TRBV2
cdr3_aa: CASSARTSGGKTQYF
cdr3_nt: TGTGCCAGCAGTGCTAGGACTAGCGGGGGAAAGACCCAGTACTTC

d_call: TRBD2
clone_size: NA
j_call: TRBJ2-3
v_call: TRBV27
cdr3_aa: CASSGGGSADTQYF
cdr3_nt: TGTGCCAGCTCCGGGGGGGGGTCGGCAGATACGCAGTATTTT

d_call: TRBD1
clone_size: NA
j_call: TRBJ1-3
v_call: TRBV7-3
cdr3_aa: CASSSGGPGQGPGNTIYF
cdr3_nt: TGTGCCAGCAGCTCCGGCGGTCCGGGACAGGGGCCTGGAAACACCATATATTTT

d_call: NA
clone_size: NA
j_call: TRBJ2-5
v_call: TRBV5-1
cdr3_aa: CASSLALEETQYF
cdr3_nt: TGCGCCAGCAGCTTGGCCCTAGAAGAGACCCAGTACTTC

d_call: NA
clone_size: NA
j_call: TRBJ2-3
v_call: TRBV18
cdr3_aa: CASSPGQGGADTQYF
cdr3_nt: TGTGCCAGCTCACCGGGGCAGGGGGGCGCAGATACGCAGTATTTT

d_call: NA
clone_size: NA
j_call: TRBJ2-4
v_call: TRBV19
cdr3_aa: CASSIGGGVKNIQYF
cdr3_nt: TGTGCCAGTAGTATAGGGGGCGGGGTCAAAAACATTCAGTACTTC

d_call: NA
clone_size: NA
j_call: TRBJ2-7
v_call: TRBV4-1
cdr3_aa: CASSQDLLGNIAYEQYF
cdr3_nt: TGCGCCAGCAGCCAAGATCTCCTTGGGAACATAGCCTACGAGCAGTACTTC

d_call: NA
clone_size: NA
j_call: TRBJ1-2
v_call: TRBV14
cdr3_aa: CASSRRGRQNYGYTF
cdr3_nt: TGTGCCAGCAGCCGTCGGGGGCGGCAAAACTATGGCTACACCTTC

d_call: NA
clone_size: NA
j_call: TRBJ1-6
v_call: TRBV5-1
cdr3_aa: CASSLAGDNSPLHF
cdr3_nt: TGCGCCAGCAGCTTGGCCGGGGATAATTCACCCCTCCACTTT

d_call: NA
clone_size: NA
j_call: TRBJ1-1
v_call: TRBV7-2
cdr3_aa: CASRSGFPNTEAFF
cdr3_nt: TGTGCCAGCAGATCAGGGTTCCCTAACACTGAAGCTTTCTTT

d_call: TRBD1
clone_size: NA
j_call: TRBJ2-7
v_call: TRBV5-8
cdr3_aa: CASSWAGTANYEQYF
cdr3_nt: TGTGCCAGCAGCTGGGCCGGGACAGCGAACTACGAGCAGTACTTC

d_call: NA
clone_size: NA
j_call: TRBJ2-3
v_call: TRBV6-1
cdr3_aa: CASSELGSPTDTQYF
cdr3_nt: TGTGCCAGCAGTGAATTGGGCAGCCCCACAGATACGCAGTATTTT

d_call: TRBD1
clone_size: NA
j_call: TRBJ1-2
v_call: TRBV27
cdr3_aa: CASSLLRGQGARGGYTF
cdr3_nt: TGTGCCAGCAGTTTATTGCGGGGACAGGGGGCTCGGGGAGGCTACACCTTC

d_call: NA
clone_size: NA
j_call: TRBJ1-1
v_call: TRBV6-1
cdr3_aa: CASSESRHNNEAFF
cdr3_nt: TGTGCCAGCAGTGAATCGCGCCATAATAACGAGGCTTTCTTT

d_call: TRBD2
clone_size: NA
j_call: TRBJ2-2
v_call: TRBV7-2
cdr3_aa: CASSLGGGNTGELFF
cdr3_nt: TGTGCCAGCAGCTTAGGGGGGGGGAACACCGGGGAGCTGTTTTTT

d_call: TRBD1
clone_size: NA
j_call: TRBJ1-5
v_call: TRBV6-5
cdr3_aa: CASRDRGDQPQHF
cdr3_nt: TGTGCCAGCCGGGACAGGGGTGATCAGCCCCAGCATTTT

d_call: TRBD1
clone_size: NA
j_call: TRBJ2-3
v_call: TRBV7-2
cdr3_aa: CASSLIGGGEAHF
cdr3_nt: TGTGCCAGCAGCTTGATAGGGGGCGGCGAAGCCCATTTT

d_call: NA
clone_size: NA
j_call: TRBJ1-3
v_call: TRBV5-6
cdr3_aa: CASSLQLGAGNTIYF
cdr3_nt: TGTGCCAGCAGCTTGCAGTTGGGGGCTGGAAACACCATATATTTT

d_call: TRBD2
clone_size: NA
j_call: TRBJ2-3
v_call: TRBV19
cdr3_aa: CASSKGTSGGTDTQYF
cdr3_nt: TGTGCCAGTAGCAAGGGGACTAGCGGGGGCACAGATACGCAGTATTTT

d_call: NA
clone_size: NA
j_call: TRBJ2-7
v_call: TRBV28
cdr3_aa: CASRSTGKGYEQYF
cdr3_nt: TGTGCCAGTAGATCTACGGGGAAAGGTTACGAGCAGTACTTC

d_call: NA
clone_size: NA
j_call: TRBJ1-2
v_call: TRBV19
cdr3_aa: CASRPDRTGGYTF
cdr3_nt: TGTGCCAGTAGACCCGACCGGACCGGGGGCTACACCTTC